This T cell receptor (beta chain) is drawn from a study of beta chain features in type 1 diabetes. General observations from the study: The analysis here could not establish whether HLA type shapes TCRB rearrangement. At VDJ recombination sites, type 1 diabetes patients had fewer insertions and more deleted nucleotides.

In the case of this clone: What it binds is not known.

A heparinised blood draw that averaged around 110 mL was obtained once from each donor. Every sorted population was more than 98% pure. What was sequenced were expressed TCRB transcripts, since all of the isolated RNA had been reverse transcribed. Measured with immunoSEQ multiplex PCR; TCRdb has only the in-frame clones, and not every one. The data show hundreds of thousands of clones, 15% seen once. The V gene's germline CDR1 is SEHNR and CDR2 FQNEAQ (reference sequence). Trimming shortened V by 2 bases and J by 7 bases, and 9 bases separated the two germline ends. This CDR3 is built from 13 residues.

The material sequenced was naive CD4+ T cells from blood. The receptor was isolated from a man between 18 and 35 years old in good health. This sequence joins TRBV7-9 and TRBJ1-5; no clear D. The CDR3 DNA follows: TGTGCCAGCAGCTTAACGACGAGACAGCCCCAGCATTTT. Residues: CASSLTTRQPQHF.